The text below deals with one TCR beta chain. As yet, its antigen is unknown. These data originate in a study of CXCR3-negative and CXCR3-positive naive CD8 T cells. Findings of the study overall: Partially decreased CXCR3 expression was recorded after cryopreservation, and fresh PBMCs were used in most assays. TRB CDR3s of CXCR3-positive naive cells were more hydrophobic than those of CXCR3-negative naive cells.

5' RACE with UMI labels generated the TRB cDNA libraries. From the 5' RACE reads, TCRdb lists one entry per CDR3 protein and no DNA. This listing includes roughly 60,000 distinct CDR3 sequences. CDR3 length: 17 amino acids. CDR1 is LGHNA and CDR2 is YSLEER in the germline V gene. This receptor was taken from a human donor in good health. Some clones in this sample may be carry-over from other donors' samples. The chain carries TRBV4-3 and TRBJ2-5; the D gene TCRdb calls, TRBD2, cannot be checked with no DNA. Specimen: naive CXCR3+ CD8+ T cells from blood. Indicated subset: CD45RO-CCR7+CD27+CD95- naive CD8+ T cells expressing CXCR3 (TNR3+). This CDR3 is CASSQDPAGGLQETQYF.